This T cell receptor (beta chain) was observed in a study of CD8 T cells in Susac syndrome (dated by TCRdb to about 2019). About the study as a whole: Whether CD8+ T cell activation and differentiation in Susac syndrome was antigen driven was tested using repertoire sequencing.

Peripheral blood CD8+ and CD4+ T cells from healthy donors, Susac syndrome patients and multiple sclerosis patients were profiled using high-throughput TCR beta sequencing. Treatment-naive patients with stable or active relapsing-remitting disease fulfilling revised McDonald criteria were used as multiple sclerosis controls. Bulk CD8+ and CD4+ T cells were purified magnetically by negative isolation, whereas CD8+ TEMRA cells were enriched by FACS. Blood was collected in EDTA tubes and processed within 24 hours, with PBMCs isolated through density gradient centrifugation. PBMCs intended for TCR sequencing were frozen in liquid nitrogen and were later thawed in a 37 degrees C water bath. A purity of at least 90% was achieved for sorted or isolated CD4+, CD8+ and CD8+ TEMRA cells. Deletion took 4 bases off V and 7 bases off J, with a span of 21 bases between the germline ends. Looking up the germline V gene (reference sequence) yields CDR1 DFQATT and CDR2 SNEGSKA. The CDR3 runs 15 residues from the cysteine to the phenylalanine. Of the read, only the CDR3 DNA is kept; its 45 bases are in frame from base 1.

Regarding this clonotype: This clone's antigen is unknown. No clone much larger than this one lies a single base away; base qualities are absent.

RNA was extracted using the RNeasy kit, and roughly 0.45 to 1 microgram was reverse transcribed with random hexamers. The immunoSEQ multiplex PCR assay, which covers 54 Vbeta and 13 Jbeta segments, was used to amplify TCR beta CDR3 regions. PCR amplification bias was corrected using a synthetic template baseline for primer optimization and computational correction. The paper's data handling went like this. Only productive sequences were kept, with reads annotated to V, D and J genes according to IMGT and analyzed in immunoSEQ Analyzer. To calculate clonality, Shannon entropy was normalized by log2 of the number of productive unique sequences and then subtracted from one. For each patient and control, public and private clones were evaluated among the 100 most prevalent clones. Clones were defined as Susac-specific when absent from the healthy and MS cohorts, from some 1,100 published viral clones and from other ImmuneACCESS disease sequences. TCRdb trimmed the raw reads at Q25, called clones with MiXCR and kept productive beta chains. Records with the same CDR3 protein are collapsed into one entry carrying the most frequent genes and DNA. The V and J calls follow TCRdb's processing rather than the paper's. In this sample the table shows 300,000 or so distinct CDR3 sequences, about 90% of which occur a single time. Jointly, the top ten make up less than 0.08% of the sample.

The investigation overall reported the following: The number of individuals in the TCR sequencing and HLA analysis was acknowledged as relatively small.

The sample was CD4+ T cells from PBMCs. Here the chain combines TRBV20-1 and TRBJ2-3; there is no confident call for the D gene. The source of this sequence is a human donor with multiple sclerosis. The DNA reads as follows: TGCAGTGCTAAAACAGACCTACCAACACGGAATACGCAGTATTTT. The encoded protein is CSAKTDLPTRNTQYF.